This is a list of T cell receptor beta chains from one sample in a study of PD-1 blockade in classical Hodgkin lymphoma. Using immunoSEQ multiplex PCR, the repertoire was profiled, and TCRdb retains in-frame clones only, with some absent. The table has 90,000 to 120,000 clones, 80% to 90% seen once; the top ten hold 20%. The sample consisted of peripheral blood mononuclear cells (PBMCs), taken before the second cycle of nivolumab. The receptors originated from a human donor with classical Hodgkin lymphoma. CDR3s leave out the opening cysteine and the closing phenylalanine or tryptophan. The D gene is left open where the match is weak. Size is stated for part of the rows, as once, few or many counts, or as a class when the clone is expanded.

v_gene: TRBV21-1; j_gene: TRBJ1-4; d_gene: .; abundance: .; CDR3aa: ASSKGGATNEKLF
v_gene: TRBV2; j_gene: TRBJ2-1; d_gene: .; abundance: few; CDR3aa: ASSEAPSRNWLSSYNEQF
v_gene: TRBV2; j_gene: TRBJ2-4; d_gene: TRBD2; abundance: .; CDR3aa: ASSAGASGIIQY
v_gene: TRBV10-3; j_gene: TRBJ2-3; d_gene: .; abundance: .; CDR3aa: AISVGGASTDTQY
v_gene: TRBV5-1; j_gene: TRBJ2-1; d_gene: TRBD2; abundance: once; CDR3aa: ASTAGGSVYNEQF
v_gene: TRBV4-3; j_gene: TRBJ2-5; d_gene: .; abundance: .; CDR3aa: ASSRPRSVLETQY
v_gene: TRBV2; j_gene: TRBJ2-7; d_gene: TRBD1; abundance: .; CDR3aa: ASSDRQGYEQY
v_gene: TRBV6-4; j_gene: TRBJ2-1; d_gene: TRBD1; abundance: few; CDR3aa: ASRDRAYNEQF
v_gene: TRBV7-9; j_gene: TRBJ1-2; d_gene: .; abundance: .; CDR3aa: ASSLVGGGNYGYT
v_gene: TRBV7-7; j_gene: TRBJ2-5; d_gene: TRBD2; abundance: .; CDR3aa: ASSVIAGMGETQY
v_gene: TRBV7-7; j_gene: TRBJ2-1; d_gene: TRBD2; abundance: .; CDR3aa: ASSIGTSGKDEQF
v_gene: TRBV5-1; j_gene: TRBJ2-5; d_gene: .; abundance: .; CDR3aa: ASSLVFQQETQY
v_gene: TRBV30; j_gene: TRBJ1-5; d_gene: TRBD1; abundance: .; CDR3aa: AWSVLGQGNQPQH
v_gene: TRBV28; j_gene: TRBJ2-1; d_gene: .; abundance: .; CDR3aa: ASSLWDTEQF
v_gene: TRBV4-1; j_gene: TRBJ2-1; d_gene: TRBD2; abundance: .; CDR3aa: ASSQELAGGYNEQF
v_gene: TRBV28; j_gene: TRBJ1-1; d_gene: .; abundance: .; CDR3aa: ASSSRRLAF
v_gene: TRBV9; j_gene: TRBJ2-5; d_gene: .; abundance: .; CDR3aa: ASTRVGQETQY
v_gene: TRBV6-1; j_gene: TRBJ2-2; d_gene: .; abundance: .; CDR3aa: ASSEVTRPTGELF
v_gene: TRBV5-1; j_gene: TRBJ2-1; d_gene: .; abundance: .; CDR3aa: ASSLEDDEQF
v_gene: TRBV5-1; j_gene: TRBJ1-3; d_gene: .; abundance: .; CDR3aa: ASSLGSTSGNTIY
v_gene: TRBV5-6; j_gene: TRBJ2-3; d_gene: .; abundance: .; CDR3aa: ASIPPHSQTLDTQY
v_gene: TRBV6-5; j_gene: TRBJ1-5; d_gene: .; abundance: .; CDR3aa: ASSTINQPQH
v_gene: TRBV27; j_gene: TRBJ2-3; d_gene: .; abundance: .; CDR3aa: ASSFFGDTQY
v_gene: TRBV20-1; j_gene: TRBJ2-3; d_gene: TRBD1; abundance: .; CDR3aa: SARDGTGTY
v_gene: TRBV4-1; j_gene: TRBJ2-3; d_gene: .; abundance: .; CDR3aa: ASRVTGDRSGSLADTQY
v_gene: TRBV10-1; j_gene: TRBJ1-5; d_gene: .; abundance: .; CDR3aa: ASGNSGQPQH
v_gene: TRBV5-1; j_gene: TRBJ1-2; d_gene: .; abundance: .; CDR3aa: ASSLALGADNGYT
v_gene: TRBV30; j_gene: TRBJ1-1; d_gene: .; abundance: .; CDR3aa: AWSKTALGVPEAF
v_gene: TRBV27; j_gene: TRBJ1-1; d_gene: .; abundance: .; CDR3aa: ASSLAAGNTEAF
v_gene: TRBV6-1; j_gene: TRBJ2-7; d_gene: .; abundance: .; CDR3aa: ASKEQMNYEQY
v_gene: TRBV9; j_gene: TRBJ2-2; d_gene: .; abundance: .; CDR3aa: ASSPAGHMAGELF
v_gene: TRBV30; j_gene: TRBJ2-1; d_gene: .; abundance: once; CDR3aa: AWSLLSPGEQF
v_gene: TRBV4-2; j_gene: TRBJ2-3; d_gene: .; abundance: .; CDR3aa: ASSQDLVTNTDTQY
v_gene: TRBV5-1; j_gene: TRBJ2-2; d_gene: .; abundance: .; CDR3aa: ASSLAGNTGELF
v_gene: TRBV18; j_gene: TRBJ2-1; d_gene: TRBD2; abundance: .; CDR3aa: ASSRGASGIIFYEQF
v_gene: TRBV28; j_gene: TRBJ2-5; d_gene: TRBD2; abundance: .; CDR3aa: ASSRLAGGREKTQY
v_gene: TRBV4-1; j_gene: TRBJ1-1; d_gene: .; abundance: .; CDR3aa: ASSQTDMNTEAF
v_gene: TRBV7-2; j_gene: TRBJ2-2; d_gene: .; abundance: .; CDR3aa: ASRPGGNTGELF
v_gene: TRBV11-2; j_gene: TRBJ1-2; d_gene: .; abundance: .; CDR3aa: ASSSQPGLRGGYT
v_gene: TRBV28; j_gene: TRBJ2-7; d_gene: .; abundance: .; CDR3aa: ASSWPGYSYEQY
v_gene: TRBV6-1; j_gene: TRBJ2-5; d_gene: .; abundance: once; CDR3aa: ASSEFGGREETQY
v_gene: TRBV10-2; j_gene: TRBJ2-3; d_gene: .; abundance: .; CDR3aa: ASSMTDTQY
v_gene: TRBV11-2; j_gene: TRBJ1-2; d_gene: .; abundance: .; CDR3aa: ASTGGGQFYGYT
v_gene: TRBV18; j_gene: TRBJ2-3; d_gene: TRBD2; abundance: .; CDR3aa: ASSATGLAGITDTQY
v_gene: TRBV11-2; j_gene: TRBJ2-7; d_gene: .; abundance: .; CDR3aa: ASSLLPGQSYEQY
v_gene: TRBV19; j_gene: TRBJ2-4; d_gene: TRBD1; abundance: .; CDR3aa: ASSIDPTGQVFY
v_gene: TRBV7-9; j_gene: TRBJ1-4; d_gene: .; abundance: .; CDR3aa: ASSFWARNEKLF
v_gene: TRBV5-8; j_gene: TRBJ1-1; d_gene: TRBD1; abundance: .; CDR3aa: ASSPPNRGTEAF
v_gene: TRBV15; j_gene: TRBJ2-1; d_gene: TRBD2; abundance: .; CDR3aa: ATGKYSGREDNEQF
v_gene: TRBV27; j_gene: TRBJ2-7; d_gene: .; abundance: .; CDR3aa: ASSLSTPYEQY
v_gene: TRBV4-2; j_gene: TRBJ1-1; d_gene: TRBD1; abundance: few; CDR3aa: ASSRGGQGGTEAF
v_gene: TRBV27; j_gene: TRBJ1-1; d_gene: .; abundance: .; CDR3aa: ASSLYRNTEAF
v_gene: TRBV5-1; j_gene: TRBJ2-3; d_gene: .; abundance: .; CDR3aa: ASSRSADTQY
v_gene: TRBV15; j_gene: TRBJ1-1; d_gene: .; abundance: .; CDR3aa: ATSRGGQTNTEAF
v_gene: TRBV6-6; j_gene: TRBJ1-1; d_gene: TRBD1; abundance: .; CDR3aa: ASSSRDRRNTEAF
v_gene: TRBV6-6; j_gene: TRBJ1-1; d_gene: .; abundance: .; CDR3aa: ASSPHPWAENTEAF
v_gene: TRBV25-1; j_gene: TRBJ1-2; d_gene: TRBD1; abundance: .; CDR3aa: ASSVGQASIYGYT
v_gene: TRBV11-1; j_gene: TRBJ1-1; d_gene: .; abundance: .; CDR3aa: ASSFERMGNTEAF
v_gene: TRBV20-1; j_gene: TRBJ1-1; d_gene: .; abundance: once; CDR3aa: SARYRTEAF
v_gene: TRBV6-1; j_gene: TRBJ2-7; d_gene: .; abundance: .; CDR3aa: ASSMGTDPSYEQY